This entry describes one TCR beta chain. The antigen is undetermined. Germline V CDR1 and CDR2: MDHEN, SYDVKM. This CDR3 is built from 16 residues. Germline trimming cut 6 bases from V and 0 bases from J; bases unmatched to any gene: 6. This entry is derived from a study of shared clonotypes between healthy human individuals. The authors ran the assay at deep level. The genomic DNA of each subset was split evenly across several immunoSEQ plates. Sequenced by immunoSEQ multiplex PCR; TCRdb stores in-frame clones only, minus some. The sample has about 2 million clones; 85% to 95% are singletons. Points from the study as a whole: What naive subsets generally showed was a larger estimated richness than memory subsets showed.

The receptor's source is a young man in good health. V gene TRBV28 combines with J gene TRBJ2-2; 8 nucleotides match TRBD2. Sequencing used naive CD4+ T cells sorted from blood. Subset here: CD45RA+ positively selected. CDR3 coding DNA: TGTGCCAGCAGCCCCCCGGGACTAGCGAACACCGGGGAGCTGTTTTTT. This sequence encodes CASSPPGLANTGELFF.